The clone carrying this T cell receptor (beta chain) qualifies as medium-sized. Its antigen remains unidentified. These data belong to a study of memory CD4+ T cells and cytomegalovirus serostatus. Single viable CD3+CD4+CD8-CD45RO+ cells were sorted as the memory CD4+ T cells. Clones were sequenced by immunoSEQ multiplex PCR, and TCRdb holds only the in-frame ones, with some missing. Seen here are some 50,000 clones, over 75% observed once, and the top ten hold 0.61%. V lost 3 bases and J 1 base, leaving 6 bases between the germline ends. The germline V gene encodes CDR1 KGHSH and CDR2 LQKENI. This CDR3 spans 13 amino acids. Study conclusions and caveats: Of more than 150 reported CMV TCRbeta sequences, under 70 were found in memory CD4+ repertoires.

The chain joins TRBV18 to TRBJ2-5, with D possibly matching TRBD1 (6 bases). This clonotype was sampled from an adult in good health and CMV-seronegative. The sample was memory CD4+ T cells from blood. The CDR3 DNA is TGTGCCAGCTCACCGGACAGCCAAGAGACCCAGTACTTC. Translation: CASSPDSQETQYF.